This TCR beta chain came from a study of blood T cells in healthy people across ages. Findings and caveats of the study: Any conclusive comparison of naive versus antigen-experienced cells was prevented by using unsorted PBMCs.

Comment on this clonotype: The antigen is undetermined.

The study isolated at least 6.5 million PBMCs from each sample. The CDR3 contains 14 residues. V dropped 1 base and J dropped 4; count of bases not matched to a gene: 5. CDR1 DFQATT and CDR2 SNEGSKA come from the germline V gene (reference sequence). A second roughly 7 to 11 cycle PCR used barcoded and J-beta primers. TCRdb reprocessed the 5' RACE reads via MiXCR and lists one record per CDR3 protein. Of about 1.4 million distinct CDR3 sequences listed, around 59% are singletons. This rearrangement joins TRBV20-1 to TRBJ2-7; 9 nucleotides line up with TRBD2. Source material: blood. This clonotype was obtained from a man aged 18 to 30 in good health. The CDR3 here is CSARVTSGAYEQYF. The CDR3 DNA follows: TGCAGTGCTAGAGTGACTAGCGGAGCTTACGAGCAGTACTTC.